Listed below are T cell receptor beta chains from one sample, sequenced in a study of regulatory T cells in long-lasting Graves disease. MiXCR was run by TCRdb on the multiplex PCR reads, yielding one entry per CDR3 protein. The repertoire holds 600,000 to 650,000 distinct CDR3 sequences, with less than 20% as singletons. This same sample was also taken into another study, of T cells in Graves' hyperthyroidism and ophthalmopathy.

The sample here was peripheral blood mononuclear cells (PBMCs), taken at new diagnosis, from a patient treated with antithyroid drugs. The receptor set was obtained from a woman between 25 and 40 years old with Graves disease. The CDR3 runs from the conserved cysteine through the conserved F or W. The D gene is left open where the match is weak. The size field is filled for only some rows; it gives once, few, many or a size class.

abundance,d_gene,v_gene,len,j_gene,CDR3aa,CDR3nt
many,-,TRBV7-6,13,TRBJ2-1,CASSLRTGNEQFF,TGTGCCAGCAGCCTCAGGACCGGTAATGAGCAGTTCTTC
many,-,TRBV6-2/TRBV6-3,14,TRBJ1-5,CATSDRNRNQPQHF,TGTGCCACCTCGGATAGGAACCGCAATCAGCCCCAGCATTTT
-,TRBD2,TRBV20-1,15,TRBJ2-1,CSARGTSGSAYEQFF,TGCAGTGCTAGAGGGACTAGCGGGAGTGCTTATGAGCAGTTCTTC
-,-,TRBV20-1,13,TRBJ2-3,CSANQVSTDTQYF,TGCAGTGCTAATCAAGTTAGCACAGATACGCAGTATTTT
many,-,TRBV11-2,14,TRBJ2-6,CASSQRTGANVLTF,TGTGCCAGCAGCCAAAGAACTGGGGCCAACGTCCTGACTTTC
-,-,TRBV7-2,12,TRBJ2-2,CASRLITGELFF,TGTGCCAGCAGATTAATTACCGGGGAGCTGTTTTTT
few,-,TRBV7-2,14,TRBJ2-5,CASSLGFGGETQYF,TGTGCCAGCAGCTTAGGATTTGGGGGCGAGACCCAGTACTTC
many,-,TRBV2,14,TRBJ1-2,CASSDGAANYGYTF,TGTGCCAGCAGTGATGGGGCAGCTAACTATGGCTACACCTTC
many,-,TRBV28,14,TRBJ2-7,CASSLFQGSYEQYF,TGTGCCAGCAGTTTATTTCAGGGGAGCTACGAGCAGTACTTC
-,-,TRBV12-3/TRBV12-4,18,TRBJ2-2,CASSTLGPGRDSTGELFF,TGTGCCAGCAGTACACTAGGACCAGGCAGGGATTCTACCGGGGAGCTGTTTTTT
-,-,TRBV3-1,18,TRBJ2-7,CASSQSTGTRARVYEQYF,TGTGCCAGCAGCCAGAGTACCGGGACCCGGGCTAGGGTCTACGAGCAGTACTTC
many,TRBD2,TRBV6-1,16,TRBJ2-7,CASSVPGLAGVYEQYF,TGTGCCAGCAGTGTACCGGGACTAGCGGGTGTGTACGAGCAGTACTTC
many,-,TRBV29-1,13,TRBJ1-2,CSVTGGREYGYTF,TGCAGCGTCACGGGGGGGCGCGAGTATGGCTACACCTTC
many,TRBD2,TRBV2,13,TRBJ2-5,CARTGGIQETQYF,TGTGCCAGAACGGGGGGGATCCAAGAGACCCAGTACTTC
many,TRBD2,TRBV7-3,15,TRBJ2-5,CASSENGLAGETQYF,TGTGCCAGCAGCGAGAATGGACTAGCCGGGGAGACCCAGTACTTC
many,TRBD1,TRBV12-3/TRBV12-4,15,TRBJ1-5,CASSHDRGRGQPQHF,TGTGCCAGCAGCCACGACAGGGGGAGAGGTCAGCCCCAGCATTTT
-,TRBD1,TRBV24-1,16,TRBJ2-3,CATSELGQSSTDTQYF,TGTGCCACCAGTGAGCTGGGACAGTCTAGCACAGATACGCAGTATTTT
many,-,TRBV28,13,TRBJ2-2,CASSLRVSGELFF,TGTGCCAGCAGCTTAAGGGTCTCCGGGGAGCTGTTTTTT
many,-,TRBV28,13,TRBJ1-2,CASSLRGESGYTF,TGTGCCAGCAGTTTAAGGGGGGAATCAGGCTACACCTTC
-,TRBD2,TRBV5-1,15,TRBJ2-7,CASSIGTNGTYEQYF,TGCGCCAGCAGCATCGGGACTAACGGGACCTACGAGCAGTACTTC
many,-,TRBV7-3,14,TRBJ2-3,CASSSRTSTDTQYF,TGTGCCAGCAGCTCAAGGACATCCACAGATACGCAGTATTTT
many,-,TRBV28,16,TRBJ2-5,CASQSWGPARGETQYF,TGTGCCAGCCAGTCATGGGGGCCCGCTCGGGGAGAGACCCAGTACTTC
many,TRBD2,TRBV28,14,TRBJ2-1,CASSLTSSAWEQFF,TGTGCCAGCAGTTTGACTAGCAGTGCTTGGGAGCAGTTCTTC
-,TRBD2,TRBV28,15,TRBJ2-7,CASISRGGVSGEQYF,TGTGCCAGCATCAGTCGGGGGGGGGTCTCGGGGGAGCAGTACTTC
many,-,TRBV7-9,14,TRBJ2-1,CASSHPSGRNEQFF,TGTGCCAGCAGCCATCCGTCGGGCCGGAATGAGCAGTTCTTC
many,-,TRBV7-2,14,TRBJ2-7,CASSLGPPSYEQYF,TGTGCCAGCAGCTTAGGCCCCCCTAGCTACGAGCAGTACTTC